The sequence of this T cell receptor (beta chain) was determined in a study of blood T cell repertoires in COVID-19. Measured with immunoSEQ multiplex PCR; TCRdb has only the in-frame clones, and not every one. Of 52,000 or so clones listed, around four fifths were seen once; the top ten hold more than 13%. The CDR3 runs to 14 residues. Between the trimmed V and J ends, which lost 6 bases and 0 bases, there was a span of 9 bases. Germline V lookup: CDR1 MNHNY, CDR2 SVGAGI (reference sequence). The source is a human donor in a cohort sampled during active COVID-19. Sequenced material: peripheral blood. The genes are TRBV6-6 and TRBJ2-1; tentatively, D is TRBD2 (5 bases). CDR3 in DNA: TGTGCCAGCAGGGCCGGGAACTCCTACAATGAGCAGTTCTTC. It specifies CASRAGNSYNEQFF.